This T cell receptor beta chain appears in the sequencing data of a study of T cell changes during pregnancy in multiple sclerosis. Here immunoSEQ multiplex PCR was the method, and the copy in TCRdb shows in-frame clones only, minus some. The sample yields 45,000 or so clones, about 96% seen once. Looked up from germline, CDR1 is LNHNV and CDR2 is YYDKDF (reference sequence). V shed 4 bases, J shed 0 bases, and the junction held 5 bases outside the gene matches. The CDR3 length is 16 residues. This clonotype was obtained from a female donor with multiple sclerosis, enrolled in a pregnancy study. The rearrangement uses TRBV15 and TRBJ1-4, with 7 bases fitting TRBD1. The sample consisted of peripheral blood, taken in the second trimester of pregnancy. The CDR3 region has the DNA TGTGCCACCAGCAAAGACGGACAGGCAACTAATGAAAAACTGTTTTTT. Amino acids: CATSKDGQATNEKLFF.